This entry lists 18 T cell receptor beta chains sequenced from one sample in a study of post-analysis software for immune sequencing data (dated by TCRdb to 2013 to 2016). The investigation overall reported the following: Significantly higher frequencies in patients than in controls were found for several TRBV segments, including TRBV5-6, TRBV5-1 and TRBV20-1.

Their recognized antigens are unknown. The protocol used for the library was PCR. Instrument on record: Illumina HiSeq 2500. To reduce PCR and sequencing biases, unique molecular identifiers were built into the TCR beta cDNA libraries. TCRdb redid the processing of the public reads, applying fastp at Q25 and MiXCR, and retained in-frame beta chains. When rows share a CDR3 protein, they turn into one entry using the most common DNA and genes. The sample has approximately 360,000 distinct CDR3 sequences on record, around 37% of them singletons. Clones ranked in the top ten supply about an eighth of the sample. The sample taken for sequencing was blood. Receptors originate from a girl aged 5-17 years with multiple sclerosis.

This clonotype was found a few times. The chain is built from TRBV30 and TRBJ1-1; D unclear. The CDR3 runs to 13 residues. V dropped 3 bases and J dropped 2 bases, with 10 bases sitting between them. Germline CDR1 is GTSNPN and CDR2 is SVGIG (reference sequence). DNA of the CDR3: TGTGCCTGGAGCGTAAAGGGTAACACTGAAGCTTTCTTT. As protein: CAWSVKGNTEAFF.

The rearrangement uses TRBV4-2 and TRBJ2-3, with 11 bases identical to TRBD2. V shed 0 bases, J shed 6 bases, and the junction held 5 bases outside the gene matches. CDR1 and CDR2 (germline): LGHNA, YNFKEQ. The CDR3 runs 16 residues. The CDR3 protein is CASSQESSGGKDTQYF. The CDR3 bases are TGTGCCAGCAGCCAAGAGTCTAGCGGGGGGAAGGATACGCAGTATTTT.

The chain joins TRBV9 to TRBJ2-5; 12 positions agree with TRBD1. Germline-derived CDR1 and CDR2 are SGDLS and YYNGEE. Trimming took 1 base from V and 11 from J; bases not matched to a gene: 12. The CDR3 has 16 amino acids. DNA of the CDR3: TGTGCCAGCAGCGTAAGGCCGGGACAGGGGGCCTTGGAGCAGTACTTC. This sequence encodes CASSVRPGQGALEQYF.

CDR3: CASSFYRNNEQFF. In DNA form, the CDR3 reads TGCGCCAGCAGCTTTTACAGGAATAATGAGCAGTTCTTC. The chain couples TRBV5-1 to TRBJ2-1, with D possibly matching TRBD1 (5 bases). The CDR3 covers 13 residues. V was shortened by 2 bases and J by 7 bases, with 10 bases between the two germline ends. CDR1 is SGHRS and CDR2 is YFSETQ in the germline V gene. Full variable domain (missing parts from reference TRBV5-1 and TRBJ2-1): KAGVTQTPRYLIKTRGQQVTLSCSPISGHRSVSWYQQTPGQGLQFLFEYFSETQRNKGNFPGRFSGRQFSNSRSEMNVSTLELGDSALYLCASSFYRNNEQFFGPGTRLTVL.

This clonotype appeared a few times. The V and J genes are TRBV5-1 and TRBJ1-2; D unclear. Germline loops: CDR1 SGHRS, CDR2 YFSETQ. This CDR3 is built from 13 residues. V shed 6 bases and J shed 13 bases, with 22 bases lying between them. CDR3 residues: CASNKGDTDFSTF. The CDR3 region has the DNA TGCGCCAGCAATAAGGGCGATACAGACTTCTCCACCTTC.

The chain carries TRBV7-2 and TRBJ2-7; D is unclear. This CDR3 is 14 amino acids long. In germline, CDR1 is SGHTA, CDR2 FQGNSA. V lost 6 bases to trimming and J lost 0 bases, with 12 bases between them. CDR3 loop: CASSPAGSSYEQYF. The CDR3 nucleotides read TGTGCCAGCAGTCCCGCCGGCAGCTCCTACGAGCAGTACTTC.

The chain uses TRBV20-1 and TRBJ2-4; the D gene is possibly TRBD1 (5 bases). There are 14 residues in the CDR3. CDR1 and CDR2 (germline): DFQATT, SNEGSKA (reference sequence). Between the trimmed V and J ends, which lost 3 bases and 2 bases, there was a span of 11 bases. CDR3 sequence: CSASSTATKNIQYF. The CDR3 nucleotides read TGCAGTGCTAGCTCGACAGCCACCAAAAACATTCAGTACTTC.

V usage is TRBV20-1 and J usage is TRBJ2-1; 7 bases map to TRBD2. J gave up 5 bases and V 2 bases, and 15 bases lay outside the gene matches. Germline-derived CDR1 and CDR2 are DFQATT and SNEGSKA (reference sequence). The CDR3 has 17 residues. The CDR3 loop is CSARPPGVRGNHNEQFF. The CDR3 bases are TGCAGTGCTAGACCCCCGGGCGTGCGGGGGAACCACAATGAGCAGTTCTTC.

The chain carries TRBV7-2 and TRBJ2-7; 12 bases agree with TRBD2. J gave up 5 bases and V 6 bases, and 11 bases lay outside the gene matches. The CDR3 has 16 residues. The germline V gene has CDR1 SGHTA and CDR2 FQGNSA. The CDR3: CASSLVASGGADEQYF. As DNA, the CDR3 is TGTGCCAGCAGTCTGGTGGCTAGCGGGGGGGCGGACGAGCAGTACTTC.

This clonotype was picked up a small number of times. This chain uses TRBV12-3 or TRBV12-4 with TRBJ1-2; the D gene is possibly TRBD1 (5 bases). This CDR3 comprises 14 residues. V was shortened by 4 bases and J by 2 bases, with 11 bases between the two germline ends. The DNA of the CDR3 is TGTGCCAGCAGTTCCGGGACGGAGAACTATGGCTACACCTTC. Residues: CASSSGTENYGYTF.

The chain employs TRBV5-1 and TRBJ1-2; 7 bases agree with TRBD1. J gave up 7 bases and V 2 bases, and 5 bases lay outside the gene matches. From germline, CDR1 is SGHRS and CDR2 YFSETQ. The CDR3 is 13 residues long. The CDR3 nucleotides read TGCGCCAGCAGCTTAGAACAGGGGTCTGGCTACACCTTC. It yields the protein CASSLEQGSGYTF.

The genes are TRBV6-5 and TRBJ2-1, with 7 bases fitting TRBD1. V shed 2 bases and J 0 bases; nucleotides not matched to a gene: 4. The CDR3 contains 16 residues. CDR1 is MNHEY and CDR2 is SVGAGI in the germline V gene. CDR3: CASSYGTDSSYNEQFF. The CDR3 coding sequence is TGTGCCAGCAGTTACGGGACAGATAGCTCCTACAATGAGCAGTTCTTC.

V usage is TRBV6-5 and J usage is TRBJ2-7; weak D call: TRBD1 (6 bases). V gave up 4 bases and J gave up 3 bases, with 13 bases separating them. Germline lookup yields CDR1 MNHEY and CDR2 SVGAGI. The CDR3 is 14 amino acids. This chain's CDR3 is CASSSGGQIYEQYF. CDR3 DNA sequence: TGTGCCAGCAGTTCTGGCGGACAGATCTACGAGCAGTACTTC.

This clonotype was counted only a few times. V and J are TRBV5-1 and TRBJ1-1, with no clear D. Germline CDR1 and CDR2: SGHRS and YFSETQ. The CDR3 consists of 13 residues. V was pared by 6 bases and J by 3 bases, with 12 bases between. CDR3 DNA sequence: TGCGCCAGCACCGGGCTGGAGGACACTGAAGCTTTCTTT. It specifies CASTGLEDTEAFF.

The V gene is TRBV4-1, the J gene TRBJ1-5; D unresolved. V was clipped by 6 bases and J by 0 bases, with 9 bases between them. The CDR3 length is 14 residues. CDR1 and CDR2 (germline): MGHRA, YSYEKL. CDR3 DNA: TGCGCCAGCAGATCTCCAGGTAGCAATCAGCCCCAGCATTTT. Amino acid sequence: CASRSPGSNQPQHF.

This chain uses TRBV4-1 with TRBJ2-1, with TRBD1 matching over 11 bases. J lost 4 bases, V lost 4 bases, and 6 bases had no gene match. The CDR3 has 16 residues. CDR1 is MGHRA, CDR2 YSYEKL, per germline. CDR3 DNA: TGCGCCAGCAGCCGACCGGGACAGGGGGAGTACAATGAGCAGTTCTTC. It specifies CASSRPGQGEYNEQFF.

On this clonotype: A read error may account for a junction end that differs from germline. This chain links TRBV5-5 with TRBJ1-2; 7 bases line up with TRBD1. Per the germline V gene, CDR1 is SGHKS and CDR2 is YYEKEE (reference sequence). There are 13 residues in the CDR3. The CDR3 DNA follows: TGTGCCAGCAGCTGGGACAGCAGGAATGGCCACACCTTC. It translates to CASSWDSRNGHTF.

This clonotype was observed a handful of times. V gene TRBV12-3 or TRBV12-4 combines with J gene TRBJ1-4, with 7 bases matching TRBD1. Trimming took 6 bases from V and 8 from J; bases not matched to a gene: 9. The CDR3 runs 14 residues. DNA of the CDR3: TGTGCCAGCAGCGGTACAGGGGCGTACGAAAAACTGTTTTTT. Its protein product is CASSGTGAYEKLFF.